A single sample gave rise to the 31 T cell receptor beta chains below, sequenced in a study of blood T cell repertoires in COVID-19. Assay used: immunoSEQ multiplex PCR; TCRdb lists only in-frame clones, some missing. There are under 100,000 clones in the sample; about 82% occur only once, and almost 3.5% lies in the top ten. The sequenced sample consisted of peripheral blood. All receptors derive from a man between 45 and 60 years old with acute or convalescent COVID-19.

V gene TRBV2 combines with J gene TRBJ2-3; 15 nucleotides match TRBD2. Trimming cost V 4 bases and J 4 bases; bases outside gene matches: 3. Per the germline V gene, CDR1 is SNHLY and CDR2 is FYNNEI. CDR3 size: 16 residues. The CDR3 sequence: CASSVGLAGGADTQYF. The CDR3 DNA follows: TGTGCCAGCAGTGTAGGACTAGCGGGGGGGGCAGATACGCAGTATTTT. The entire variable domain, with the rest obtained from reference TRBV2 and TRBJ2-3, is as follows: EPEVTQTPSHQVTQMGQEVILRCVPISNHLYFYWYRQILGQKVEFLVSFYNNEISEKSEIFDDQFSVERPDGSNFTLKIRSTKLEDSAMYFCASSVGLAGGADTQYFGPGTRLTVL.

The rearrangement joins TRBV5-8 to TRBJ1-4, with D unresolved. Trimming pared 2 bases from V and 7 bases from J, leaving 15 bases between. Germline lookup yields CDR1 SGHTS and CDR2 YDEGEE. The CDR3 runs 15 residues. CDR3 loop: CASSFTSQRGEKLFF. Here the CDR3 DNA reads TGTGCCAGCAGCTTTACAAGCCAGAGAGGTGAAAAACTGTTTTTT.

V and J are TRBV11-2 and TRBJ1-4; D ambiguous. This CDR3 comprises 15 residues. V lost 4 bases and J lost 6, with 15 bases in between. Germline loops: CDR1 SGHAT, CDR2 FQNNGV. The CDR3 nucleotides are TGTGCCAGCAGCTATGGTTATATGGTAGATGAAAAACTGTTTTTT. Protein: CASSYGYMVDEKLFF.

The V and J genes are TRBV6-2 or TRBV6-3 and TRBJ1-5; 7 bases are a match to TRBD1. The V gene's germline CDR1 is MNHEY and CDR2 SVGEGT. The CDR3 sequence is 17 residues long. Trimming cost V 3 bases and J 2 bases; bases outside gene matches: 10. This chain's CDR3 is CASSYRSQGVGNQPQHF. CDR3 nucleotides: TGTGCCAGCAGTTATCGCTCCCAGGGGGTTGGCAATCAGCCCCAGCATTTT.

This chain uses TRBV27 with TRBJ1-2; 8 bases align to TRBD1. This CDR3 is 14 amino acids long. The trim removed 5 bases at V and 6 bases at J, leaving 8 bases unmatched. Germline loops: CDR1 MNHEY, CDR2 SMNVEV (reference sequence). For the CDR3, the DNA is TGTGCCAGCAGTGTTACAGGGGGTATGGATGGCTACACCTTC. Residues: CASSVTGGMDGYTF.

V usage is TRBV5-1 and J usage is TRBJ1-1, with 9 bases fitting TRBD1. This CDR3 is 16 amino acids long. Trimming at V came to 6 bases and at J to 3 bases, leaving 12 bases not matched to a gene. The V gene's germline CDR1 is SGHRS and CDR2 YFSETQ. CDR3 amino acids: CASTSTGGGQDTEAFF. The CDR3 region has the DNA TGCGCCAGCACCTCTACAGGGGGCGGACAGGACACTGAAGCTTTCTTT.

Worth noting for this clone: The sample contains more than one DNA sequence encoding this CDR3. This CDR3 reads CASSLGAGQETQYF. The CDR3 nucleotides read TGTGCCAGCAGCTTAGGGGCAGGACAAGAGACCCAGTACTTC. The J gene is TRBJ2-5, the V gene TRBV7-2; D unresolved. The CDR3 is made up of 14 amino acids. V gave up 1 base and J gave up 2 bases, with 8 bases separating them. CDR1 is SGHTA and CDR2 is FQGNSA in the germline V gene.

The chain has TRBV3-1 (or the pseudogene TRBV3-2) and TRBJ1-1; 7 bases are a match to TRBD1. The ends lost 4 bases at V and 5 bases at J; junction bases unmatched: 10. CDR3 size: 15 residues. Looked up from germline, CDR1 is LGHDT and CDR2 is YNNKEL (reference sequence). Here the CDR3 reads CASSLRDQGVTEAFF. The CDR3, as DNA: TGTGCCAGCAGCCTCCGAGACCAGGGGGTAACTGAAGCTTTCTTT.

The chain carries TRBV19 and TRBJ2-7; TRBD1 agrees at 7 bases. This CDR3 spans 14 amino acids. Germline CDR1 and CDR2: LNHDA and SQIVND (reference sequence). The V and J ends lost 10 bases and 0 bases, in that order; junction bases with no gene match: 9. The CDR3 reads CAITRDSSSYEQYF. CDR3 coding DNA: TGTGCCATCACCCGGGACAGTAGCTCCTACGAGCAGTACTTC. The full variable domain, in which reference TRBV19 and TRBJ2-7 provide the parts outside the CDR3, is DGGITQSPKYLFRKEGQNVTLSCEQNLNHDAMYWYRQDPGQGLRLIYYSQIVNDFQKGDIAEGYSVSREKKESFPLTVTSAQKNPTAFYLCAITRDSSSYEQYFGPGTRLTVT.

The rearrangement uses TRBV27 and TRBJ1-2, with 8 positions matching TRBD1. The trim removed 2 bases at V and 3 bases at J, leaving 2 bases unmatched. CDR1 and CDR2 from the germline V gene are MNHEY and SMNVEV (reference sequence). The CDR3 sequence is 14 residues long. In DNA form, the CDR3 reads TGTGCCAGCAGTTTACAGGGGGCGGACTATGGCTACACCTTC. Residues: CASSLQGADYGYTF.

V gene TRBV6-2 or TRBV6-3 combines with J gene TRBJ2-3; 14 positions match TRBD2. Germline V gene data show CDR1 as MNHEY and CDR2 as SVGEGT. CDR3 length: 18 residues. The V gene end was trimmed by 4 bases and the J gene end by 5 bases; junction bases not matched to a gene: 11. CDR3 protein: CASSSNPGLAGELDTQYF. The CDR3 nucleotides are TGTGCCAGCAGTTCAAACCCGGGACTAGCGGGGGAACTAGATACGCAGTATTTT.

DNA for the CDR3: TGCGCCAGCAGCTTGGAGGGGACAGGGGGTTCGGATCAGCCCCAGCATTTT. It encodes CASSLEGTGGSDQPQHF. This chain links TRBV5-1 with TRBJ1-5, with 11 bases fitting TRBD1. J was trimmed by 5 bases and V by 0 bases; bases with no gene match: 7. Germline CDR1 reads SGHRS; CDR2 reads YFSETQ. The CDR3 covers 17 residues.

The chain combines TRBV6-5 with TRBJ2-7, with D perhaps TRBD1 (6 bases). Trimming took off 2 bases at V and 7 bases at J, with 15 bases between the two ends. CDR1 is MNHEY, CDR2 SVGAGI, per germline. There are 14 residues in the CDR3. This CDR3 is CASSYDWGPGEQYF. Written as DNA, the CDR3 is TGTGCCAGCAGTTACGATTGGGGGCCGGGTGAGCAGTACTTC.

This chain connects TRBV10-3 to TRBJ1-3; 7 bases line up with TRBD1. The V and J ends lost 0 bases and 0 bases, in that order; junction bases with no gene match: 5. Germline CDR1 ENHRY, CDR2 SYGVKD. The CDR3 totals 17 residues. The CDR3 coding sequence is TGTGCCATCAGTGAGTCTTGGGACAGCAACTCTGGAAACACCATATATTTT. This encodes CAISESWDSNSGNTIYF.

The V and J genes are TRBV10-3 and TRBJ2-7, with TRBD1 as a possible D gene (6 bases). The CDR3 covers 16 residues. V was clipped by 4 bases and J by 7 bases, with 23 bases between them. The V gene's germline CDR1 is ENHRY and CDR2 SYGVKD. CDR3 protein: CAISGSSTGSDREQYF. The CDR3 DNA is TGTGCCATCAGTGGGTCATCTACAGGGTCGGACCGGGAGCAGTACTTC.

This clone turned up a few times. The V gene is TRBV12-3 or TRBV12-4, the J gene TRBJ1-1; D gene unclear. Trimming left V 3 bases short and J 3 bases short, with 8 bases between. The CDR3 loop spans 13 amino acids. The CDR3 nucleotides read TGTGCCAGCAGTTTTACGAGAGACACTGAAGCTTTCTTT. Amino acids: CASSFTRDTEAFF.

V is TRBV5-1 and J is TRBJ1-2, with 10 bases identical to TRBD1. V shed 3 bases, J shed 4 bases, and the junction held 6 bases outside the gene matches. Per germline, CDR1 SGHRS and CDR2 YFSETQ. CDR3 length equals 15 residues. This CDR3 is CASSSRGQGFYGYTF. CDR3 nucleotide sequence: TGCGCCAGCAGCTCCCGGGGACAGGGGTTCTATGGCTACACCTTC.

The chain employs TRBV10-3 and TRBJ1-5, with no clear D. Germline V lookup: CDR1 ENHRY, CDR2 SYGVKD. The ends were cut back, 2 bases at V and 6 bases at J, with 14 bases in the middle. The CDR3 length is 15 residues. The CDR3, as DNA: TGTGCCATCAGTGAGGGCGGGAGGGCGATTCAGCCCCAGCATTTT. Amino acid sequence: CAISEGGRAIQPQHF.

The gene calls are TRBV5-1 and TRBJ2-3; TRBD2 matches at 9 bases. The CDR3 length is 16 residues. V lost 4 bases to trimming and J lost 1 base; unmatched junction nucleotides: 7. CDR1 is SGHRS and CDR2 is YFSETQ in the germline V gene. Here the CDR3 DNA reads TGCGCCAGCAGCGCGGGGGGGATCGGGGGCACAGATACGCAGTATTTT. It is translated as CASSAGGIGGTDTQYF.

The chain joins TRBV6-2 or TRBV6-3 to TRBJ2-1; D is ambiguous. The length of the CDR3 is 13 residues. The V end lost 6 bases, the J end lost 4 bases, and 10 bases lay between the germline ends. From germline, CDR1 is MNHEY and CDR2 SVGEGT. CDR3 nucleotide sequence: TGTGCCAGCAGCCCCCAACAGTACAATGAGCAGTTCTTC. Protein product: CASSPQQYNEQFF.

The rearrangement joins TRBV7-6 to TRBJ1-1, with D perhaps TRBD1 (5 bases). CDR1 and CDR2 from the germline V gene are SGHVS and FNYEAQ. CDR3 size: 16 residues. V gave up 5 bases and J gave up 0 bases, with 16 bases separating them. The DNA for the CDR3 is TGTGCCAGCAGCGGGATCAGGGTCCAGATGAACACTGAAGCTTTCTTT. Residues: CASSGIRVQMNTEAFF.

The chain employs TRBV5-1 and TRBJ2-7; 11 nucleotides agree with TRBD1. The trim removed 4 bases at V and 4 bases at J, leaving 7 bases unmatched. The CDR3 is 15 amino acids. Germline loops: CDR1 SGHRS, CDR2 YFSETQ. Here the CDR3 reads CASSLGQGAVYEQYF. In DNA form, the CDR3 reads TGCGCCAGCAGCCTAGGACAGGGGGCTGTTTACGAGCAGTACTTC.

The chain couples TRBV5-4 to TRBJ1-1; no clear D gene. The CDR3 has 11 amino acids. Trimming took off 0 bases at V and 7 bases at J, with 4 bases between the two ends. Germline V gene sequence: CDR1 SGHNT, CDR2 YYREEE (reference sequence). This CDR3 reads CASSLAGEAFF. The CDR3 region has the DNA TGTGCCAGCAGCTTGGCAGGTGAAGCTTTCTTT.

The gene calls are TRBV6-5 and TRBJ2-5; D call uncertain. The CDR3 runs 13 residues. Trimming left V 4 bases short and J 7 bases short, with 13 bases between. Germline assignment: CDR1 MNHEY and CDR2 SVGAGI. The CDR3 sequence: CASSSSPSGTQYF. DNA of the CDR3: TGTGCCAGCAGTTCTTCCCCTTCGGGGACCCAGTACTTC.

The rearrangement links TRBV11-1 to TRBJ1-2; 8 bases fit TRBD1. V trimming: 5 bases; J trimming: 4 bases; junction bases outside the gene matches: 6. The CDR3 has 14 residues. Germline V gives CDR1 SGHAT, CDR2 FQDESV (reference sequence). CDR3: CASSLGQEGYGYTF. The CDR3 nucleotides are TGTGCCAGCAGCCTGGGACAGGAGGGCTATGGCTACACCTTC.

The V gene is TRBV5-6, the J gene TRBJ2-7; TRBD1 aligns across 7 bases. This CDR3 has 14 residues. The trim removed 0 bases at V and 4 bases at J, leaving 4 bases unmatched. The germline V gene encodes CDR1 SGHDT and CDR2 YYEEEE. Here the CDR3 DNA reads TGTGCCAGCAGCTTGGGCCCAGGGGGATACGAGCAGTACTTC. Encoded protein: CASSLGPGGYEQYF.

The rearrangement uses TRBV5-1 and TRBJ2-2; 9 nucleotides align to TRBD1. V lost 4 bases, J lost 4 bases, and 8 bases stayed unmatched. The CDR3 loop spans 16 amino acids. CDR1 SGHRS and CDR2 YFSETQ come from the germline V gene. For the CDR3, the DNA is TGCGCCAGCAGCGGGGAGGGACAGGGACTCACCGGGGAGCTGTTTTTT. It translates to CASSGEGQGLTGELFF.

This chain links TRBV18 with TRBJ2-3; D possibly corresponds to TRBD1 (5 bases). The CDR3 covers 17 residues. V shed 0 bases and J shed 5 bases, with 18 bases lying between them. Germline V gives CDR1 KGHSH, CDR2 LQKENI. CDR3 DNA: TGTGCCAGCTCACCACCAGGCCAGGGTCTCTTCGGAGATACGCAGTATTTT. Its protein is CASSPPGQGLFGDTQYF.

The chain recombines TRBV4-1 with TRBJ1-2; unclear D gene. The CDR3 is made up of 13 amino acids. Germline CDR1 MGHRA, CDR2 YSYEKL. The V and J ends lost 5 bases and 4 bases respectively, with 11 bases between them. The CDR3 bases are TGCGCCAGCAGCGCGACGGGAAGCTATGGCTACACCTTC. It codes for CASSATGSYGYTF.

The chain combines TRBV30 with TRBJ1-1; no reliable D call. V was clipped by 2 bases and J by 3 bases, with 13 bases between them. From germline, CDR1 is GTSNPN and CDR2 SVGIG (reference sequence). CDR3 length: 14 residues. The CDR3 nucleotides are TGTGCCTGGAGTTTCCGGGAAGGATACACTGAAGCTTTCTTT. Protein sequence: CAWSFREGYTEAFF. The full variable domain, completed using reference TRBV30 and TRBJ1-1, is SQTIHQWPATLVQPVGSPLSLECTVEGTSNPNLYWYRQAAGRGLQLLFYSVGIGQISSEVPQNLSASRPQDRQFILSSKKLLLSDSGFYLCAWSFREGYTEAFFGQGTRLTVV.

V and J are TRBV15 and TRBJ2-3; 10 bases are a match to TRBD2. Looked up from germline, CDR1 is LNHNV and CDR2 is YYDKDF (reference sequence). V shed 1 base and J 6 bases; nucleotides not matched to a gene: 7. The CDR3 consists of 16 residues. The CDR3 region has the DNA TGTGCCACCAGCAGAGTTAAGAGCGGGGGGGCCGATACGCAGTATTTT. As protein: CATSRVKSGGADTQYF.